The clone carrying this T cell receptor (beta chain) was observed many times. Its target is unknown. This entry is derived from a study of breast tumors, draining lymph nodes, adjacent tissues. Samples came from axillary lymph nodes draining the breast cancer. TCRdb fed the multiplex PCR reads into MiXCR, producing one record per CDR3 protein. Among approximately 280,000 distinct CDR3 sequences listed, 30% to 35% were seen once. Trimming at V came to 6 bases and at J to 1 base, leaving 21 bases not matched to a gene. The CDR3 is 20 amino acids. Germline V gives CDR1 DFQATT, CDR2 SNEGSKA (reference sequence). Overall study findings and caveats: Tumor repertoires ranked between lymph nodes and nontumor tissue in diversity, with V and J gene preferences. The data were judged consistent with most tumor T cells coming from lymph node and expanding in tumor. Luminal-like breast cancer showed significantly greater tumor-nontumor repertoire similarity than basal-like breast cancer did. That most tumor T cells come from lymph nodes remained unproven.

Sequenced material: axillary lymph node tissue. The chain employs TRBV20-1 and TRBJ2-7; 13 bases align to TRBD2. The sequence came from a female donor with breast cancer. Some clones in this sample may be carry-over from other donors' samples. The CDR3 loop reads CSATGQGARTSGSTSYEQYF. In DNA form, the CDR3 reads TGCAGTGCCACTGGCCAAGGGGCGAGGACTAGCGGGAGTACGTCCTACGAGCAGTACTTC.